Below, 20 T cell receptor beta chains from the same sample are listed, as sequenced in a study of blood T cell repertoires in COVID-19. Profiling relied on immunoSEQ multiplex PCR, and the TCRdb table lists in-frame clones only, not all of them. The table lists approximately 270,000 clones, 80% to 85% of them singletons. Sequencing input: peripheral blood. Receptors originate from a person aged 70 to 79 with COVID-19, enrolled during active disease.

This chain uses TRBV6-2 or TRBV6-3 with TRBJ1-6; 9 nucleotides line up with TRBD1. J lost 10 bases, V lost 5 bases, and 9 bases had no gene match. This CDR3 has 15 residues. CDR1 is MNHEY and CDR2 is SVGEGT in the germline V gene. CDR3 in amino acids: CASSRTQGAQSPLHF. CDR3 in DNA: TGTGCCAGCAGTCGAACACAGGGGGCCCAATCACCCCTCCACTTT.

CDR3: CSVGPSGVVQETQYF. CDR3 in DNA: TGCAGCGTCGGGCCTAGCGGGGTCGTCCAAGAGACCCAGTACTTC. The chain combines TRBV29-1 with TRBJ2-5, with 9 bases lining up with TRBD2. The ends lost 6 bases at V and 1 base at J; junction bases unmatched: 9. CDR1 and CDR2 from the germline V gene are SQVTM and ANQGSEA. The CDR3 is made up of 15 amino acids.

The chain joins TRBV18 to TRBJ2-7; D might be TRBD2 (5 bases). CDR1 KGHSH and CDR2 LQKENI come from the germline V gene. CDR3 length equals 14 residues. The germline V and J ends were trimmed by 6 bases and 7 bases, with 19 bases remaining between them. CDR3: CASSPTISGGEQYF. CDR3 coding DNA: TGTGCCAGCTCCCCCACGATATCGGGCGGGGAGCAGTACTTC.

This chain uses TRBV3-1 (or the pseudogene TRBV3-2) with TRBJ2-5; D is possibly TRBD2 (5 bases). The germline V gene encodes CDR1 LGHDT and CDR2 YNNKEL (reference sequence). Trimming removed 4 bases at V and 5 bases at J, with 14 bases between. The CDR3 is 14 amino acids. This CDR3 is CASSPSLARETQYF. CDR3 coding DNA: TGTGCCAGCAGCCCCTCGCTAGCTCGGGAGACCCAGTACTTC.

This rearrangement joins TRBV9 to TRBJ1-1; 9 nucleotides match TRBD1. This CDR3 has 12 amino acids. CDR1 is SGDLS, CDR2 YYNGEE, per germline. The V gene end was trimmed by 2 bases and the J gene end by 11 bases; junction bases not matched to a gene: 4. CDR3 DNA sequence: TGTGCCAGCAGCGTCGGGACAGGGCACGCTTTCTTT. Amino acids: CASSVGTGHAFF.

The chain is built from TRBV5-5 and TRBJ2-1; possibly TRBD2 for D (7 bases). The CDR3 is 12 amino acids. Trimming took 1 base from V and 10 from J, leaving 9 bases between them. Per germline, CDR1 SGHKS and CDR2 YYEKEE (reference sequence). The chain's CDR3 is CASSLRGGEQFF. Written as DNA, the CDR3 is TGTGCCAGCAGCTTGAGGGGGGGCGAGCAGTTCTTC.

The CDR3 loop reads CASSDRGTNHNEQFF. The CDR3 coding sequence is TGTGCCAGCAGCGACCGCGGGACGAACCACAATGAGCAGTTCTTC. This rearrangement joins TRBV9 to TRBJ2-1, with D perhaps matching TRBD2 (6 bases). V dropped 3 bases and J dropped 5 bases, with 15 bases sitting between them. The CDR3 runs to 15 residues. Germline V gene sequence: CDR1 SGDLS, CDR2 YYNGEE.

The rearrangement links TRBV6-5 to TRBJ1-2; D is unresolved. This CDR3 has 12 amino acids. Germline values: CDR1 MNHEY, CDR2 SVGAGI. Trimming left V 5 bases short and J 5 bases short, with 9 bases between. The CDR3 DNA reads TGTGCCAGCAGTCGGCGGGATTATGGCTACACCTTC. Translated, it gives CASSRRDYGYTF.

The chain carries TRBV12-3 or TRBV12-4 and TRBJ1-3; the D is unclear. Trimming pared 3 bases from V and 4 bases from J, leaving 4 bases between. The length of the CDR3 is 12 residues. CDR3 in amino acids: CASSFGGNTIYF. The DNA for the CDR3 is TGTGCCAGCAGTTTCGGGGGAAACACCATATATTTT.

The chain is built from TRBV7-2 and TRBJ2-7; TRBD2 agrees at 9 bases. The length of the CDR3 is 15 residues. Germline CDR1 SGHTA, CDR2 FQGNSA. Trimming at V came to 6 bases and at J to 3 bases, leaving 9 bases not matched to a gene. DNA of the CDR3: TGTGCCAGCAGTTCCCCGGGACTAGCCAGCTACGAGCAGTACTTC. It specifies CASSSPGLASYEQYF.

The chain carries TRBV20-1 and TRBJ2-7; possible D gene TRBD1, 6 bases. The germline V gene encodes CDR1 DFQATT and CDR2 SNEGSKA (reference sequence). Trimming removed 3 bases from V and 2 bases from J, with 11 bases in between. The CDR3 spans 13 residues. CDR3 residues: CSASGDITYEQYF. Here the CDR3 DNA reads TGCAGTGCTAGTGGGGACATTACCTACGAGCAGTACTTC.

V usage is TRBV11-3 and J usage is TRBJ1-3, with D perhaps TRBD1 (6 bases). The length of the CDR3 is 15 residues. Deletions cut 2 bases from V and 2 bases from J, with 10 bases between. Germline CDR1 and CDR2: SGHNT and YENEEA. The CDR3 sequence is CASSLSGATGNTIYF. In DNA form, the CDR3 reads TGTGCCAGCAGCTTATCAGGGGCCACTGGAAACACCATATATTTT.

The gene calls are TRBV5-1 and TRBJ1-1, with D uncertain. Germline V gene lookup returns CDR1 SGHRS and CDR2 YFSETQ. Trimming removed 4 bases at V and 4 bases at J, with 17 bases between. This CDR3 is built from 15 residues. The CDR3 nucleotides are TGCGCCAGCAGCGACGCCCGAACGGGAAGCACTGAAGCTTTCTTT. It translates to CASSDARTGSTEAFF.

The chain carries TRBV19 and TRBJ2-7; 7 bases match TRBD1. The CDR3 is 13 amino acids. Per the germline V gene, CDR1 is LNHDA and CDR2 is SQIVND (reference sequence). Losses at the gene ends were 10 bases for V and 0 bases for J; bases not matched to a gene: 6. CDR3 residues: CATGTAVSYEQYF. CDR3 in DNA: TGTGCCACCGGGACAGCAGTCTCCTACGAGCAGTACTTC. Complete variable domain (other parts from reference TRBV19 and TRBJ2-7): DGGITQSPKYLFRKEGQNVTLSCEQNLNHDAMYWYRQDPGQGLRLIYYSQIVNDFQKGDIAEGYSVSREKKESFPLTVTSAQKNPTAFYLCATGTAVSYEQYFGPGTRLTVT.

The table lists this clone with a count of one. The chain's CDR3 is CASSFGLNTEAFF. The CDR3, as DNA: TGTGCCAGCAGCTTCGGGTTGAACACTGAAGCTTTCTTT. The chain links TRBV7-9 to TRBJ1-1, with D unclear. CDR3 length equals 13 residues. V lost 3 bases, J lost 0 bases, and 5 bases lay in between. Germline CDR1 and CDR2: SEHNR and FQNEAQ (reference sequence).

The chain links TRBV6-5 to TRBJ2-1; D perhaps matches TRBD1 (5 bases). From germline, CDR1 is MNHEY and CDR2 SVGAGI. This CDR3 is built from 15 residues. The ends were cut back, 2 bases at V and 6 bases at J, with 14 bases in the middle. Here the CDR3 reads CASSYQGTPSNEQFF. CDR3 nucleotide sequence: TGTGCCAGCAGTTACCAGGGAACCCCCTCCAATGAGCAGTTCTTC.

Here the CDR3 reads CASSWGQREGEKLFF. In DNA, the CDR3 is TGTGCCAGCAGCTGGGGACAGAGAGAAGGTGAAAAACTGTTTTTT. The chain links TRBV7-9 to TRBJ1-4; 7 bases line up with TRBD1. Germline CDR1 SEHNR, CDR2 FQNEAQ (reference sequence). This CDR3 has 15 residues. J was trimmed by 7 bases and V by 4 bases; bases with no gene match: 9.

V gene TRBV27 combines with J gene TRBJ2-1; TRBD1 might be the D (6 bases). Trimming shortened V by 6 bases and J by 3 bases, and 9 bases separated the two germline ends. The germline V gene has CDR1 MNHEY and CDR2 SMNVEV (reference sequence). The CDR3 has 13 amino acids. The CDR3 loop reads CASRRGIYNEQFF. DNA of the CDR3: TGTGCCAGCAGAAGGGGGATCTACAATGAGCAGTTCTTC.

A few counts support this clone. The chain links TRBV18 to TRBJ1-4; D might be TRBD1 (5 bases). Germline CDR1 and CDR2: KGHSH and LQKENI. The V and J ends lost 4 bases and 8 bases respectively, with 8 bases between them. The CDR3 contains 12 residues. CDR3 nucleotide sequence: TGTGCCAGCTCACTCCAGGGAGAAAAACTGTTTTTT. Translation: CASSLQGEKLFF.

The chain recombines TRBV20-1 with TRBJ2-3; possibly TRBD1 for D (6 bases). In germline, CDR1 is DFQATT, CDR2 SNEGSKA (reference sequence). V lost 3 bases, J lost 6 bases, and 10 bases lay in between. The CDR3 sequence is 12 residues long. The CDR3 coding sequence is TGCAGTGCTAGTCCCCAGGGGGATACGCAGTATTTT. Its protein product is CSASPQGDTQYF.